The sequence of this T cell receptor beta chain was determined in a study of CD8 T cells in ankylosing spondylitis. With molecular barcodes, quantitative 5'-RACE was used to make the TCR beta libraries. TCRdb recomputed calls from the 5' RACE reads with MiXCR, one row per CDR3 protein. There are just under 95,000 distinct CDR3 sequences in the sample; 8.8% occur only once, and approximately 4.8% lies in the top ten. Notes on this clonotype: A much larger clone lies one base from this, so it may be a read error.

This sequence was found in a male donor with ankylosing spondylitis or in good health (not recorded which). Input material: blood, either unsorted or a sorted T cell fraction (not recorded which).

As DNA, the CDR3 is TGTGCCAGCAGCGTGGGGGGGGGACAGGGCTACGAGCAGTGCTTC. Translation: CASSVGGGQGYEQCF. The gene calls are TRBV9 and TRBJ2-7, with 9 bases matching TRBD1. The CDR3 has 15 amino acids. Germline V gene data show CDR1 as SGDLS and CDR2 as YYNGEE.